Listed here are 17 T cell receptor beta chains from one sample, sequenced in a study of blood T cell repertoires in COVID-19. Clones were read by immunoSEQ multiplex PCR, and TCRdb kept only the in-frame ones, dropping some. The data hold more than 110,000 clones, with 70% to 85% observed a single time. Specimen: peripheral blood. The receptors originated from a man aged 55 to 70 with acute or convalescent COVID-19.

The V gene is TRBV7-3, the J gene TRBJ2-3, with 10 bases identical to TRBD1. CDR1 and CDR2 from the germline V gene are SGHTA and FQGTGA. V lost 3 bases and J lost 6; bases outside the gene matches: 3. The CDR3 loop spans 14 amino acids. CDR3 protein: CASSFGTGADTQYF. The CDR3, as DNA: TGTGCCAGCAGCTTTGGGACAGGGGCCGATACGCAGTATTTT.

This chain's CDR3 is CASSWTGGAGYTF. The CDR3 DNA follows: TGTGCCAGCAGTTGGACAGGGGGCGCGGGCTACACCTTC. The rearrangement uses TRBV27 and TRBJ1-2; TRBD1 matches 11 bases. The germline V gene has CDR1 MNHEY and CDR2 SMNVEV (reference sequence). The CDR3 is 13 residues long. The V and J ends lost 4 bases and 8 bases, in that order; junction bases with no gene match: 3.

The chain is built from TRBV7-8 and TRBJ2-6; 8 positions match TRBD2. V shed 5 bases and J 3 bases; nucleotides not matched to a gene: 9. The CDR3 covers 17 residues. CDR1 and CDR2 from the germline V gene are SGHVS and FQNEAQ. The CDR3 DNA sequence: TGTGCCAGCAGCGCTATAGCGGGAAGGTATGGGGCCAACGTCCTGACTTTC. Its protein is CASSAIAGRYGANVLTF.

CDR3 residues: CASSMEGSSYEQYF. In DNA, the CDR3 is TGTGCCAGTAGTATGGAGGGGAGCTCCTACGAGCAGTACTTC. The chain uses TRBV19 and TRBJ2-7, with a possible D match to TRBD2 (6 bases). Between the trimmed V and J ends, which lost 3 bases and 0 bases, there was a span of 9 bases. Germline CDR1 LNHDA, CDR2 SQIVND (reference sequence). The CDR3 sequence is 14 residues long.

The chain carries TRBV11-2 and TRBJ2-3; D gene uncertain. From germline, CDR1 is SGHAT and CDR2 FQNNGV. Between the trimmed V and J ends, which lost 5 bases and 0 bases, there was a span of 15 bases. This CDR3 has 16 residues. The CDR3 DNA follows: TGTGCCAGCAGCACCAACATGGTCCTTAGCACAGATACGCAGTATTTT. This encodes CASSTNMVLSTDTQYF.

This clone was seen a single time. This chain connects TRBV28 to TRBJ1-5, with no clear D. Germline loops: CDR1 MDHEN, CDR2 SYDVKM. Trimming removed 7 bases from V and 2 bases from J, with 21 bases in between. This CDR3 region has 17 residues. The CDR3 here is CASTLVGAGMGNQPQHF. DNA for the CDR3: TGTGCCAGCACCCTAGTAGGTGCGGGGATGGGCAATCAGCCCCAGCATTTT. Together with reference TRBV28 and TRBJ1-5, the CDR3 gives the full variable domain: DVKVTQSSRYLVKRTGEKVFLECVQDMDHENMFWYRQDPGLGLRLIYFSYDVKMKEKGDIPEGYSVSREKKERFSLILESASTNQTSMYLCASTLVGAGMGNQPQHFGDGTRLSIL.

The chain couples TRBV6-2 or TRBV6-3 to TRBJ2-3, with D possibly being TRBD1 (5 bases). The CDR3 runs to 15 residues. Trimming shortened V by 6 bases and J by 2 bases, and 15 bases separated the two germline ends. Germline CDR1 is MNHEY and CDR2 is SVGEGT. The CDR3 DNA reads as TGTGCCAGCAGCCCGAAGGGGTTCTTCACAGATACGCAGTATTTT. Encoded protein: CASSPKGFFTDTQYF.

This clone has only one observation. V and J are TRBV5-4 and TRBJ2-2, with TRBD1 as a possible D gene (5 bases). This CDR3 spans 15 amino acids. V was cut by 1 base and J by 5 bases, with 12 bases left in between. Germline values: CDR1 SGHNT, CDR2 YYREEE (reference sequence). The CDR3, as DNA: TGTGCCAGCAGCTTGCAGGGCATGGGGACCGGGGAGCTGTTTTTT. Its translation: CASSLQGMGTGELFF.

The genes are TRBV9 and TRBJ2-7; 8 bases line up with TRBD1. Germline V CDR1 and CDR2: SGDLS, YYNGEE. J lost 2 bases, V lost 4 bases, and 5 bases had no gene match. The CDR3 has 14 amino acids. CDR3 region: CASSPDRAPYEQYF. CDR3 in DNA: TGTGCCAGCAGCCCGGACAGGGCCCCCTACGAGCAGTACTTC.

The J gene is TRBJ1-1, the V gene TRBV6-5; 9 bases are shared with TRBD1. Losses at the gene ends were 7 bases for V and 4 bases for J; bases not matched to a gene: 10. This CDR3 is built from 15 residues. Looked up from germline, CDR1 is MNHEY and CDR2 is SVGAGI. CDR3 sequence reads: CASTKSGTGTTEAFF. The DNA for the CDR3 is TGTGCCAGCACCAAATCCGGGACAGGGACCACTGAAGCTTTCTTT.

This clone appeared once. The V gene is TRBV10-3, the J gene TRBJ2-5, with a possible D match to TRBD2 (5 bases). Trimming stripped 4 bases from V and 1 base from J, with 7 bases between. Germline-derived CDR1 and CDR2 are ENHRY and SYGVKD. The CDR3 contains 13 residues. The CDR3 DNA reads TGTGCCATCAGTGCTAGCAGCCAAGAGACCCAGTACTTC. Amino acid sequence: CAISASSQETQYF.

V is TRBV10-3 and J is TRBJ1-2; maybe TRBD1 (5 bases). This CDR3 has 13 residues. The germline V gene encodes CDR1 ENHRY and CDR2 SYGVKD. Between the trimmed V and J ends, which lost 7 bases and 4 bases, there was a span of 13 bases. This CDR3 is CAITIDRSYGYTF. CDR3 coding DNA: TGTGCCATCACCATCGACAGAAGCTATGGCTACACCTTC.

This clone has just a few counts. The chain uses TRBV12-3 or TRBV12-4 and TRBJ1-3; D call uncertain. There are 12 residues in the CDR3. Trimming took 3 bases from V and 4 from J, leaving 4 bases between them. The CDR3 coding sequence is TGTGCCAGCAGTTTCTTCGGAAACACCATATATTTT. Amino acids: CASSFFGNTIYF.

In this sample, this clone turned up once. The rearrangement joins TRBV7-9 to TRBJ1-4; TRBD1 agrees at 9 bases. V lost 4 bases and J lost 8; bases outside the gene matches: 8. This CDR3 is built from 15 residues. Germline-derived CDR1 and CDR2 are SEHNR and FQNEAQ (reference sequence). The CDR3 region has the DNA TGTGCCAGCAGCTCCGACAGGGGGATGGGGGAAAAACTGTTTTTT. Translation gives CASSSDRGMGEKLFF.

The chain links TRBV5-1 to TRBJ2-7; TRBD1 might be the D (6 bases). Germline values: CDR1 SGHRS, CDR2 YFSETQ. The ends were cut back, 4 bases at V and 0 bases at J, with 11 bases in the middle. The CDR3 length is 14 residues. In DNA form, the CDR3 reads TGCGCCAGCAGCCCGGACAGCCTCTCCTACGAGCAGTACTTC. Encoded protein: CASSPDSLSYEQYF.

The chain couples TRBV3-1 (or the pseudogene TRBV3-2) to TRBJ2-7; weak D call: TRBD1 (5 bases). This CDR3 region has 15 residues. Germline-derived CDR1 and CDR2 are LGHDT and YNNKEL (reference sequence). With 1 base removed from V and 0 bases from J, the gap between germline ends came to 10 bases. CDR3 nucleotides: TGTGCCAGCAGCCAAGGGGGCTCGTCCTCCTACGAGCAGTACTTC. This encodes CASSQGGSSSYEQYF.

A single count supports this clone. The V gene is TRBV9, the J gene TRBJ1-4, with a weak D call TRBD1 (6 bases). V was shortened by 1 base and J by 7 bases, with 14 bases between the two germline ends. The CDR3 is 15 amino acids. Per the germline V gene, CDR1 is SGDLS and CDR2 is YYNGEE. The CDR3 DNA is TGTGCCAGCAGCGTACGGAAGGGGGTCGGTGAAAAACTGTTTTTT. Protein product: CASSVRKGVGEKLFF.